This TCR beta chain was identified in a study of shared clonotypes between healthy human individuals. About the study: Per donor, CD8 memory used one plate, CD8 naive used two, CD4 memory used three and CD4 naive used three.

Researchers ran the assay at a deep level. TCRdb's copy holds only in-frame clones and misses some; the assay was immunoSEQ multiplex PCR. The sample lists about 330,000 clones; roughly 70% were seen once. Details on this clone: Its specificity is not known.

Notes on the study in general: For naive CD4 cells, 4.5% to 6.5% of clonotypes were shared across several donors.

The sequence was obtained from a man aged 25-45 years in good health. The sample taken for sequencing was memory CD4+ T cells sorted from blood. Subset given: CD45RA-negative fraction.

CDR3 region: CASSLRTPATGAQETQYF. As DNA, the CDR3 is TGTGCCAGCAGCTTACGTACCCCTGCCACAGGGGCGCAAGAGACCCAGTACTTC. The gene calls are TRBV7-9 and TRBJ2-5; TRBD1 matches 7 bases. Germline CDR1 and CDR2: SEHNR and FQNEAQ (reference sequence). Trimming removed 2 bases from V and 2 bases from J; junction bases left unmatched: 14. There are 18 residues in the CDR3.